These 14 T cell receptor beta chains were sequenced from one sample in a study of blood T cell repertoires in COVID-19 (dated by TCRdb to the early 2020s). The method behind the library was the immunoSEQ multiplex PCR assay. TCRdb stores this immuneACCESS table with in-frame sequences only. Part of the clones is absent; in the studies checked, under half of the shortfall reflects unresolved V genes, and no reason is known for the rest. Here the sample has around 120,000 clones; around nine tenths occur a single time. 6.5% to 9% of the sample is taken by the ten largest. Input material: peripheral blood. The source of these receptors is a man aged 45 to 65 with acute or convalescent COVID-19.

The V call is TRBV6-6, the J call TRBJ2-5, with a weak D call TRBD2 (6 bases). V gave up 10 bases and J gave up 5 bases, with 17 bases separating them. The CDR3 sequence is 13 residues long. Per germline, CDR1 MNHNY and CDR2 SVGAGI (reference sequence). This CDR3 reads CATTREDRETQYF. The CDR3 DNA follows: TGTGCCACCACCAGGGAGGATAGGGAGACCCAGTACTTC.

This clone was seen once. This chain connects TRBV19 to TRBJ2-7; 8 nucleotides line up with TRBD2. The J call is uncertain, as TRBJ2-5 better fits the DNA end. Germline-derived CDR1 and CDR2 are LNHDA and SQIVND (reference sequence). The CDR3 has 15 amino acids. CDR3 region: CATQAGAGTRETQYF. CDR3 nucleotide sequence: TGTGCCACCCAAGCGGGAGCTGGTACACGAGAGACCCAGTACTTC.

This rearrangement joins TRBV6-5 to TRBJ1-5; D remains ambiguous. Germline CDR1 MNHEY, CDR2 SVGAGI. This CDR3 comprises 15 residues. V lost 5 bases and J 2 bases, leaving 13 bases between the germline ends. The CDR3 DNA is TGTGCCAGCAGTCCCGATGCCGGAGGCAATCAGCCCCAGCATTTT. This codes for CASSPDAGGNQPQHF.

The genes are TRBV5-1 and TRBJ1-2; D perhaps matches TRBD1 (6 bases). Trimming pared 5 bases from V and 0 bases from J, leaving 11 bases between. The CDR3 loop spans 14 amino acids. Germline CDR1 reads SGHRS; CDR2 reads YFSETQ. The chain's CDR3 is CASSKQGANYGYTF. In DNA, the CDR3 is TGCGCCAGCAGTAAACAGGGCGCTAACTATGGCTACACCTTC.

The V and J genes are TRBV5-1 and TRBJ2-5; 11 bases are a match to TRBD1. This CDR3 is 16 amino acids long. Germline V CDR1 and CDR2: SGHRS, YFSETQ. With 4 bases clipped from V and 5 bases from J, the junction kept 10 bases outside the gene matches. CDR3 DNA: TGCGCCAGCAGCACAGGGACAGGGGGTGTGAAGGAGACCCAGTACTTC. This sequence encodes CASSTGTGGVKETQYF.

The DNA for the CDR3 is TGTGCCAGCAGTTTTTGGGTGCGGGAGACCCAGTACTTC. Protein sequence: CASSFWVRETQYF. The rearrangement joins TRBV12-3 or TRBV12-4 to TRBJ2-5; unclear D gene. The CDR3 covers 13 residues. V was shortened by 3 bases and J by 5 bases, with 10 bases between the two germline ends.

This chain uses TRBV12-3 or TRBV12-4 with TRBJ2-2; D not resolved. The germline V and J ends were trimmed by 5 bases and 7 bases, with 11 bases remaining between them. This CDR3 has 13 residues. The DNA of the CDR3 is TGTGCCAGCAGTCGACTTAGAGGCGGGGAGCTGTTTTTT. Translated, it gives CASSRLRGGELFF.

The V call is TRBV4-1, the J call TRBJ2-1, with 10 bases lining up with TRBD1. Germline CDR1 reads MGHRA; CDR2 reads YSYEKL. V lost 11 bases and J lost 4; bases outside the gene matches: 5. CDR3 size: 13 residues. In nucleotides, the CDR3 is TGCGCCGGACCGGGACAGGGGTACAATGAGCAGTTCTTC. Residues: CAGPGQGYNEQFF.

The rearrangement joins TRBV5-1 to TRBJ1-5; 8 bases are a match to TRBD1. The germline CDR1 and CDR2 sequences are SGHRS and YFSETQ. After removal of 4 bases from V and 7 bases from J, the junction contained 10 bases not matched to a gene. CDR3 length: 15 residues. CDR3 sequence: CASSAGTGQGQPQHF. For the CDR3, the DNA is TGCGCCAGCAGCGCTGGGACAGGCCAAGGGCAGCCCCAGCATTTT.

The gene calls are TRBV7-2 and TRBJ2-2; maybe TRBD1 (6 bases). CDR1 and CDR2 from the germline V gene are SGHTA and FQGNSA. The V end lost 1 base, the J end lost 6 bases, and 18 bases lay between the germline ends. CDR3 size: 17 residues. CDR3 coding DNA: TGTGCCAGCAGCTTAGATGTCCAGGGGAGTATCCCCGGGGAGCTGTTTTTT. This translates into CASSLDVQGSIPGELFF.

This chain uses TRBV7-9 with TRBJ1-5, with D unclear. The CDR3 loop spans 13 amino acids. Per germline, CDR1 SEHNR and CDR2 FQNEAQ (reference sequence). Trimming removed 5 bases at V and 8 bases at J, with 13 bases between. In nucleotides, the CDR3 is TGTGCCAGCAGCCTCTCCCTACTAGAGCCCCAGCATTTT. It encodes CASSLSLLEPQHF.

CDR3 coding DNA: TGTGCCAGCAGCTCGGGACAAGGAGGCTACACCTTC. This translates into CASSSGQGGYTF. The chain uses TRBV7-9 and TRBJ1-2; D may be TRBD1 (6 bases). This CDR3 is 12 amino acids long. V lost 4 bases and J 8 bases, leaving 11 bases between the germline ends. Per germline, CDR1 SEHNR and CDR2 FQNEAQ (reference sequence).

The genes are TRBV15 and TRBJ1-1; the D gene is possibly TRBD1 (6 bases). V gave up 4 bases and J gave up 7 bases, with 13 bases separating them. The germline gives CDR1 LNHNV, CDR2 YYDKDF (reference sequence). The CDR3 length is 13 residues. The CDR3 is CATSTPQGNEAFF. The DNA for the CDR3 is TGTGCCACCAGCACCCCCCAGGGGAATGAAGCTTTCTTT.

The chain couples TRBV27 to TRBJ2-3, with D unclear. The CDR3 has 11 residues. V was shortened by 8 bases and J by 6 bases, with 9 bases between the two germline ends. Germline V gene lookup returns CDR1 MNHEY and CDR2 SMNVEV (reference sequence). DNA for the CDR3: TGTGCCAGCGGCATGGGCGATACGCAGTATTTT. Translating it yields CASGMGDTQYF.